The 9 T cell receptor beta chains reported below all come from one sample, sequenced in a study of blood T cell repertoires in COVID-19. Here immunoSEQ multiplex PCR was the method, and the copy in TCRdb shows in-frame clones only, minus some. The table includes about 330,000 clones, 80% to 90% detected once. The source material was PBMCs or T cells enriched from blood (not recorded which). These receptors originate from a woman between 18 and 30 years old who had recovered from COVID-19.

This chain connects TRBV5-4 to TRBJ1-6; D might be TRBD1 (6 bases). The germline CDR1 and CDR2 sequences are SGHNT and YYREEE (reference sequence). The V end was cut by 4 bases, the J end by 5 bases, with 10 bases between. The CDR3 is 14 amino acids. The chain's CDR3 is CASSRQDNNSPLHF. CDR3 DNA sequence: TGTGCCAGCAGCCGACAGGATAATAATTCACCCCTCCACTTT.

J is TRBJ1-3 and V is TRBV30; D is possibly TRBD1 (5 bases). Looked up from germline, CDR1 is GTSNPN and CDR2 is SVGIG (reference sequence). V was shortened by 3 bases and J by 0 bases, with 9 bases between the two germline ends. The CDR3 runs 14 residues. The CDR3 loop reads CAWSRASSGNTIYF. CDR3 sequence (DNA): TGTGCCTGGAGCAGGGCGAGCTCTGGAAACACCATATATTTT.

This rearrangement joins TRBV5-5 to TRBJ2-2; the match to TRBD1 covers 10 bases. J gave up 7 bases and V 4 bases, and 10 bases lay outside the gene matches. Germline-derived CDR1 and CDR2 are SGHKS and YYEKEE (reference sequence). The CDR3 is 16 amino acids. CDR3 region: CASSPYPTGGSGELFF. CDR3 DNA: TGTGCCAGCAGCCCCTACCCGACAGGGGGCAGCGGGGAGCTGTTTTTT.

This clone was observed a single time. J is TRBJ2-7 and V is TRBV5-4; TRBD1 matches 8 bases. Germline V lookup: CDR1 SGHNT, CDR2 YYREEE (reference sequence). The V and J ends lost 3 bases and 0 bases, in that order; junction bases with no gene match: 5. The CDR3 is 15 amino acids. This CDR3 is CASSSRTGSSYEQYF. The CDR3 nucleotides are TGTGCCAGCAGCTCCCGGACAGGGAGCTCCTACGAGCAGTACTTC.

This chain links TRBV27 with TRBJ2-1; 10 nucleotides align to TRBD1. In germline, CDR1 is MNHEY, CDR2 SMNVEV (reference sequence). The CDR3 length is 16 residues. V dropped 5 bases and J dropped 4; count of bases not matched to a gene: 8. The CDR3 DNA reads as TGTGCCAGCAGTCTCTCCGGGACAGGGGAATACAATGAGCAGTTCTTC. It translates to CASSLSGTGEYNEQFF.

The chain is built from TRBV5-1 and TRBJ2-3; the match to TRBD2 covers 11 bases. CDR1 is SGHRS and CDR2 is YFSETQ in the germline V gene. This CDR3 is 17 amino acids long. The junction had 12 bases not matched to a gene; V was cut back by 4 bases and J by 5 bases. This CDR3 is CASSEGTSGQGLDTQYF. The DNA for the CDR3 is TGCGCCAGCAGCGAGGGGACTAGCGGTCAAGGTTTAGATACGCAGTATTTT.

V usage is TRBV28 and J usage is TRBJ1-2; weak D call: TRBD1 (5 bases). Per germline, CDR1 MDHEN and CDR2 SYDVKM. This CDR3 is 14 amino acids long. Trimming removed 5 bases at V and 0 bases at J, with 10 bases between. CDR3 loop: CASSPGSANYGYTF. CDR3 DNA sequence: TGTGCCAGCAGTCCAGGGTCCGCTAACTATGGCTACACCTTC.

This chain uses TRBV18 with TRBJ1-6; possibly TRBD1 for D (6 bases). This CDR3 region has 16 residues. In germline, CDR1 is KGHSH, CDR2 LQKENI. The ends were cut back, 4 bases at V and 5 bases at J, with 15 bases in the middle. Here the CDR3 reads CASSRGQRGNNSPLHF. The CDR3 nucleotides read TGTGCCAGCTCACGGGGCCAAAGGGGGAATAATTCACCCCTCCACTTT.

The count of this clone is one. The CDR3 loop is CASSLMGGAKEAFF. The CDR3 DNA reads as TGTGCCAGCAGCCTCATGGGAGGGGCTAAAGAAGCTTTCTTT. The rearrangement joins TRBV7-3 to TRBJ1-1; weak D call: TRBD1 (5 bases). This CDR3 spans 14 amino acids. Germline CDR1 SGHTA, CDR2 FQGTGA. V was cut by 5 bases and J by 8 bases, with 18 bases left in between.